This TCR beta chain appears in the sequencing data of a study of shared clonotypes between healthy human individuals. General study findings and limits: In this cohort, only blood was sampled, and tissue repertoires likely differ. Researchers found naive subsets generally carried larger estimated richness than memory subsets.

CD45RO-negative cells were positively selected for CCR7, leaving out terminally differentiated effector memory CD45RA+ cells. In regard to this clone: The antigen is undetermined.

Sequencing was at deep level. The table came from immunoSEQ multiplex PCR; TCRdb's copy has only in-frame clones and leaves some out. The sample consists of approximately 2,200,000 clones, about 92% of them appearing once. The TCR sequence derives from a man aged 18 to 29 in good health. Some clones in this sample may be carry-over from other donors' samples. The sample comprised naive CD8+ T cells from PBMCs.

As DNA, the CDR3 is TGTGCCAGCAGCTTTCGGGTCTACAGCCCCCACTACGAGCAGTACTTC. Translating it yields CASSFRVYSPHYEQYF. V usage is TRBV7-6 and J usage is TRBJ2-7; D gene unclear. V was shortened by 3 bases and J by 3 bases, with 18 bases between the two germline ends. From germline, CDR1 is SGHVS and CDR2 FNYEAQ. CDR3 length: 16 amino acids.